The 32 T cell receptor beta chains below were found in one sample sequenced in a study of cytomegalovirus exposure and HLA in healthy donors. 60 Vbeta and 13 Jbeta primers were used in PCR. Data came from immunoSEQ multiplex PCR; TCRdb stores just in-frame clones and leaves some out. Of some 170,000 clones detected, over 60% appear once; the ten largest clones hold 1.5% to 2%. The sequenced sample consisted of PBMCs. The origin of the receptors is a woman aged 30 to 39 in good health and CMV-seronegative.

The chain links TRBV9 to TRBJ2-5, with D maybe TRBD2 (6 bases). V dropped 2 bases and J dropped 5 bases, with 10 bases sitting between them. CDR3 size: 13 residues. Germline CDR1 SGDLS, CDR2 YYNGEE. Written as DNA, the CDR3 is TGTGCCAGCAGCGTTGGGGCGGGGGAGACCCAGTACTTC. This translates into CASSVGAGETQYF.

The rearrangement uses TRBV28 and TRBJ1-2; tentative D call: TRBD1 (6 bases). The CDR3 runs to 15 residues. Between the trimmed V and J ends, which lost 6 bases and 6 bases, there was a span of 20 bases. The V gene's germline CDR1 is MDHEN and CDR2 SYDVKM. For the CDR3, the DNA is TGTGCCAGCAGCCGCCGGGGGGGGCGAGATGATGGCTACACCTTC. This codes for CASSRRGGRDDGYTF.

Written as DNA, the CDR3 is TGCGCCAGCAGCTTGAGGGGCGGGGGGGCCGTAGATACGCAGTATTTT. It translates to CASSLRGGGAVDTQYF. The chain carries TRBV5-1 and TRBJ2-3, with 9 bases lining up with TRBD2. V was pared by 1 base and J by 5 bases, with 8 bases of the junction left unmatched. The CDR3 spans 16 residues. Germline V lookup: CDR1 SGHRS, CDR2 YFSETQ.

The CDR3 region has the DNA TGTGCCAGCAGCTCGCAACAGGGAACCGACTATGGCTACACCTTC. It translates to CASSSQQGTDYGYTF. This chain connects TRBV5-4 to TRBJ1-2; tentatively, D is TRBD1 (6 bases). The ends were cut back, 3 bases at V and 3 bases at J, with 15 bases in the middle. The length of the CDR3 is 15 residues. The germline CDR1 and CDR2 sequences are SGHNT and YYREEE (reference sequence).

The chain is built from TRBV5-1 and TRBJ1-2, with a possible D match to TRBD1 (6 bases). The CDR3 is made up of 14 amino acids. V lost 0 bases to trimming and J lost 7 bases, with 13 bases between them. Germline CDR1 reads SGHRS; CDR2 reads YFSETQ. This CDR3 is CASSLVPPDSGYTF. The DNA of the CDR3 is TGCGCCAGCAGCTTGGTGCCACCGGACAGTGGCTACACCTTC.

V and J are TRBV9 and TRBJ2-2, with TRBD1 identical over 9 bases. V was clipped by 2 bases and J by 9 bases; unmatched bases: 11. The CDR3 is made up of 16 amino acids. The V gene's germline CDR1 is SGDLS and CDR2 YYNGEE. The CDR3 spells CASSVGETGGRRELFF. The CDR3 DNA reads as TGTGCCAGCAGCGTGGGGGAGACAGGGGGTAGGCGGGAGCTGTTTTTT.

The chain uses TRBV7-2 and TRBJ2-3, with a weak D call TRBD2 (6 bases). This CDR3 is built from 14 residues. V lost 1 base and J lost 6, with 11 bases in between. CDR1 is SGHTA, CDR2 FQGNSA, per germline. CDR3 sequence reads: CASSLDTLADTQYF. The CDR3, as DNA: TGTGCCAGCAGCTTAGACACCCTAGCGGATACGCAGTATTTT.

The chain joins TRBV15 to TRBJ2-5, with a tentative D call TRBD2 (5 bases). The CDR3 runs 15 residues. Between the trimmed V and J ends, which lost 3 bases and 2 bases, there was a span of 13 bases. Germline V lookup: CDR1 LNHNV, CDR2 YYDKDF (reference sequence). The CDR3 DNA reads TGTGCCACCAGCAGGCGAGCCCCGGGACAAGAGACCCAGTACTTC. The encoded protein is CATSRRAPGQETQYF.

This rearrangement joins TRBV5-1 to TRBJ2-5; 7 nucleotides agree with TRBD1. V shed 3 bases and J 1 base; nucleotides not matched to a gene: 3. The CDR3 spans 14 residues. The germline CDR1 and CDR2 sequences are SGHRS and YFSETQ. CDR3 sequence reads: CASSSDRPQETQYF. DNA of the CDR3: TGCGCCAGCAGCTCGGACAGGCCCCAAGAGACCCAGTACTTC.

The rearrangement links TRBV5-1 to TRBJ2-7; 10 bases line up with TRBD2. This CDR3 comprises 14 residues. Germline loops: CDR1 SGHRS, CDR2 YFSETQ. J lost 4 bases, V lost 4 bases, and 5 bases had no gene match. The CDR3 here is CASSERGGVYEQYF. As DNA, the CDR3 is TGCGCCAGCAGCGAGCGGGGGGGAGTTTACGAGCAGTACTTC.

V and J are TRBV7-3 and TRBJ2-3, with TRBD1 identical over 9 bases. The CDR3 length is 15 residues. The germline V gene encodes CDR1 SGHTA and CDR2 FQGTGA. V dropped 2 bases and J dropped 3; count of bases not matched to a gene: 3. This CDR3 reads CASSLGGTGTDTQYF. The CDR3 DNA reads TGTGCCAGCAGCTTAGGGGGGACAGGGACAGATACGCAGTATTTT.

J is TRBJ2-5 and V is TRBV7-8; D is unclear. The CDR3 runs to 15 residues. Germline loops: CDR1 SGHVS, CDR2 FQNEAQ. V was pared by 3 bases and J by 5 bases, with 16 bases between. The CDR3 region is CASSLVSGAWETQYF. CDR3 coding DNA: TGTGCCAGCAGCTTGGTGTCTGGAGCTTGGGAGACCCAGTACTTC. The entire variable domain, with the rest obtained from reference TRBV7-8 and TRBJ2-5, is as follows: GAGVSQSPRYKVAKRGQDVALRCDPISGHVSLFWYQQALGQGPEFLTYFQNEAQLDKSGLPSDRFFAERPEGSVSTLKIQRTQQEDSAVYLCASSLVSGAWETQYFGPGTRLLVL.

The chain couples TRBV29-1 to TRBJ2-5, with TRBD2 matching over 9 bases. Trimming took 0 bases from V and 3 from J; bases not matched to a gene: 2. Looked up from germline, CDR1 is SQVTM and CDR2 is ANQGSEA. The CDR3 has 14 residues. The CDR3 here is CSVEEAGGKETQYF. The CDR3 DNA is TGCAGCGTTGAAGAAGCGGGGGGCAAAGAGACCCAGTACTTC.

The genes are TRBV5-4 and TRBJ2-1, with TRBD2 matching 11 bases. Trimming removed 0 bases from V and 11 bases from J; junction bases left unmatched: 7. Germline V gives CDR1 SGHNT, CDR2 YYREEE (reference sequence). The CDR3 length is 15 residues. The CDR3 region has the DNA TGTGCCAGCAGCTTGGAAACTAGCGGGAGTGGAAAGCAGTTCTTC. Translating it yields CASSLETSGSGKQFF.

This chain's CDR3 is CSVKAGIKISQETQYF. DNA of the CDR3: TGCAGCGTTAAAGCGGGGATCAAAATAAGCCAAGAGACCCAGTACTTC. The V call is TRBV29-1, the J call TRBJ2-5, with 7 bases aligning to TRBD2. V lost 5 bases to trimming and J lost 1 base; unmatched junction nucleotides: 13. Germline V lookup: CDR1 SQVTM, CDR2 ANQGSEA. This CDR3 contains 16 residues.

This chain connects TRBV7-9 to TRBJ2-7, with D possibly matching TRBD1 (6 bases). Between the trimmed V and J ends, which lost 2 bases and 0 bases, there was a span of 11 bases. Per the germline V gene, CDR1 is SEHNR and CDR2 is FQNEAQ (reference sequence). The length of the CDR3 is 15 residues. Written as DNA, the CDR3 is TGTGCCAGCAGCTTATTTGCGGACAGCTCCTACGAGCAGTACTTC. Amino acid sequence: CASSLFADSSYEQYF.

This clone has more than one count but fewer than ten. This rearrangement joins TRBV19 to TRBJ2-1; 10 bases match TRBD2. V was pared by 10 bases and J by 8 bases, with 14 bases of the junction left unmatched. The CDR3 totals 15 residues. Germline V gives CDR1 LNHDA, CDR2 SQIVND (reference sequence). CDR3 region: CATHPGTSVIDEQFF. The CDR3 nucleotides are TGTGCCACCCACCCGGGGACTAGCGTTATTGATGAGCAGTTCTTC.

In its sample, this clone was seen once. The rearrangement uses TRBV15 and TRBJ2-5; D unresolved. This CDR3 contains 14 residues. Germline V lookup: CDR1 LNHNV, CDR2 YYDKDF (reference sequence). Trimming removed 5 bases from V and 1 base from J, with 11 bases in between. DNA for the CDR3: TGTGCCACCAGCGTAAGCAGGTTCCAAGAGACCCAGTACTTC. Translating it yields CATSVSRFQETQYF.

This chain links TRBV5-8 with TRBJ1-5; unclear D gene. CDR3 length: 11 residues. V lost 4 bases to trimming and J lost 5 bases, with 4 bases between them. Germline V gene lookup returns CDR1 SGHTS and CDR2 YDEGEE. The CDR3 reads CASSPDQPQHF. In nucleotides, the CDR3 is TGTGCCAGCAGCCCGGATCAGCCCCAGCATTTT.

J is TRBJ1-4 and V is TRBV30; weak D call: TRBD1 (6 bases). V shed 0 bases and J shed 5 bases, with 10 bases lying between them. The CDR3 is 14 amino acids. The germline CDR1 and CDR2 sequences are GTSNPN and SVGIG (reference sequence). CDR3 in amino acids: CAWSVVGANEKLFF. In nucleotides, the CDR3 is TGTGCCTGGAGTGTTGTGGGGGCAAATGAAAAACTGTTTTTT. The complete variable domain, with remaining parts taken from reference TRBV30 and TRBJ1-4, reads SQTIHQWPATLVQPVGSPLSLECTVEGTSNPNLYWYRQAAGRGLQLLFYSVGIGQISSEVPQNLSASRPQDRQFILSSKKLLLSDSGFYLCAWSVVGANEKLFFGSGTQLSVL.

This clone was recorded a few times. This chain joins TRBV6-5 and TRBJ2-7; 7 bases line up with TRBD2. V lost 4 bases, J lost 0 bases, and 3 bases stayed unmatched. The CDR3 totals 14 residues. From germline, CDR1 is MNHEY and CDR2 SVGAGI. The CDR3, as DNA: TGTGCCAGCAGTTGGGGGGGAAGCTCCTACGAGCAGTACTTC. This sequence encodes CASSWGGSSYEQYF.

The chain recombines TRBV10-3 with TRBJ1-2, with 11 bases fitting TRBD1. CDR1 is ENHRY and CDR2 is SYGVKD in the germline V gene. Losses at the gene ends were 7 bases for V and 7 bases for J; bases not matched to a gene: 14. The length of the CDR3 is 16 residues. The CDR3 DNA reads as TGTGCCATCACTGGTAAAGTAGGACAGGGGGCATCTGGCTACACCTTC. Encoded protein: CAITGKVGQGASGYTF.

This chain uses TRBV7-2 with TRBJ2-1, with 12 bases fitting TRBD2. The CDR3 loop spans 15 amino acids. CDR1 and CDR2 (germline): SGHTA, FQGNSA. V dropped 6 bases and J dropped 12; count of bases not matched to a gene: 12. The CDR3 nucleotides are TGTGCCAGCAGGCGGACTAGCGGGGCCCTCTGGGGGCAGTTCTTC. Residues: CASRRTSGALWGQFF.

This chain uses TRBV5-1 with TRBJ1-4; tentatively, D is TRBD1 (5 bases). Trimming took off 4 bases at V and 3 bases at J, with 13 bases between the two ends. This CDR3 is 15 amino acids long. Looked up from germline, CDR1 is SGHRS and CDR2 is YFSETQ. The CDR3 here is CASSTSETANEKLFF. Written as DNA, the CDR3 is TGCGCCAGCAGCACCTCCGAGACAGCTAATGAAAAACTGTTTTTT.

In DNA form, the CDR3 reads TGTGCCAGCAGTGGCCGGGACAGGGGGGCAGATGGCTACACCTTC. It yields the protein CASSGRDRGADGYTF. The chain employs TRBV27 and TRBJ1-2; 11 nucleotides agree with TRBD1. With V trimmed by 5 bases and J by 6 bases, 8 bases remained unmatched. Germline CDR1 reads MNHEY; CDR2 reads SMNVEV (reference sequence). This CDR3 comprises 15 residues.

In its sample, this clone was seen a few times. V is TRBV7-2 and J is TRBJ2-2; 7 bases match TRBD2. Germline CDR1 is SGHTA and CDR2 is FQGNSA. This CDR3 has 14 amino acids. With 4 bases clipped from V and 3 bases from J, the junction kept 2 bases outside the gene matches. The chain's CDR3 is CASSWTRDTGELFF. In DNA, the CDR3 is TGTGCCAGCAGCTGGACTAGAGACACCGGGGAGCTGTTTTTT.

The sample holds a few counts of this clone. The chain carries TRBV5-4 and TRBJ1-1, with a weak D call TRBD1 (6 bases). The V gene lost 5 bases and the J gene lost 1 base, with 12 bases spanning the gap. Per germline, CDR1 SGHNT and CDR2 YYREEE (reference sequence). The CDR3 contains 14 residues. The CDR3 reads CASSLSQGNTEAFF. The CDR3 DNA sequence: TGTGCCAGCAGTCTTTCACAGGGGAACACTGAAGCTTTCTTT.

The V gene is TRBV9, the J gene TRBJ2-5, with D perhaps TRBD2 (6 bases). The germline V gene encodes CDR1 SGDLS and CDR2 YYNGEE. The CDR3 covers 16 residues. V lost 3 bases and J lost 5, with 20 bases in between. The CDR3 sequence is CASSAQRGGTGETQYF. The DNA for the CDR3 is TGTGCCAGCAGCGCCCAGAGGGGCGGGACGGGGGAGACCCAGTACTTC.

The chain uses TRBV4-2 and TRBJ2-7; D perhaps matches TRBD2 (5 bases). Deletions cut 3 bases from V and 6 bases from J, with 15 bases between. CDR3 size: 14 residues. Germline assignment: CDR1 LGHNA and CDR2 YNFKEQ. The CDR3 here is CASSQYPAAGEQYF. CDR3 nucleotides: TGTGCCAGCAGCCAGTATCCCGCTGCGGGCGAGCAGTACTTC.

This clone has a handful of counts. The chain is built from TRBV7-3 and TRBJ2-2, with a possible D match to TRBD1 (6 bases). This CDR3 is 14 amino acids long. Germline-derived CDR1 and CDR2 are SGHTA and FQGTGA. V shed 5 bases and J shed 8 bases, with 15 bases lying between them. The chain's CDR3 is CASSTTGYPGELFF. The CDR3 bases are TGTGCCAGCAGCACTACAGGGTATCCGGGGGAGCTGTTTTTT. Drawing the rest from reference TRBV7-3 and TRBJ2-2, the complete variable domain is GAGVSQTPSNKVTEKGKYVELRCDPISGHTALYWYRQSLGQGPEFLIYFQGTGAADDSGLPNDRFFAVRPEGSVSTLKIQRTERGDSAVYLCASSTTGYPGELFFGEGSRLTVL.

The chain joins TRBV7-6 to TRBJ2-7; 7 nucleotides line up with TRBD1. CDR1 SGHVS and CDR2 FNYEAQ come from the germline V gene. The CDR3 has 15 residues. V lost 1 base, J lost 0 bases, and 3 bases stayed unmatched. CDR3 protein: CASSLDWDSSYEQYF. DNA of the CDR3: TGTGCCAGCAGCTTAGATTGGGACAGCTCCTACGAGCAGTACTTC.

V and J are TRBV6-5 and TRBJ1-2; D is uncertain. V lost 2 bases to trimming and J lost 4 bases, with 14 bases between them. CDR1 is MNHEY, CDR2 SVGAGI, per germline. The CDR3 totals 15 residues. The DNA of the CDR3 is TGTGCCAGCAGTTACAATCGTAGAAACCCCTATGGCTACACCTTC. Translated: CASSYNRRNPYGYTF.